The 27 T cell receptor beta chains below all came from one sample that was sequenced in a study of cytomegalovirus exposure and HLA in healthy donors. Sequencing used immunoSEQ multiplex PCR; TCRdb keeps in-frame clones, though not all of them. In the table there are 60,000 or so clones, around 90% of which are singletons. The sequencing input was PBMCs. The receptor source for this set is a woman younger than 30 in good health and CMV-seronegative.

This clone came up a few times. As DNA, the CDR3 is TGTGCCAGTAGTGCCCTTCCCGGCAATGAGCAGTTCTTC. As protein: CASSALPGNEQFF. This rearrangement joins TRBV19 to TRBJ2-1; the D is unclear. The CDR3 has 13 amino acids. V lost 5 bases and J lost 6, with 11 bases in between. Per germline, CDR1 LNHDA and CDR2 SQIVND (reference sequence).

This chain links TRBV7-9 with TRBJ1-2, with TRBD1 as a possible D gene (5 bases). Germline CDR1 and CDR2: SEHNR and FQNEAQ (reference sequence). V was shortened by 5 bases and J by 7 bases, with 17 bases between the two germline ends. The CDR3 length is 14 residues. The CDR3 reads CASSPTESYLGYTF. The CDR3 bases are TGTGCCAGCAGCCCGACAGAAAGCTACCTTGGCTACACCTTC.

The rearrangement joins TRBV6-1 to TRBJ2-7; 11 bases match TRBD2. This CDR3 has 16 amino acids. In germline, CDR1 is MNHNS, CDR2 SASEGT. V gave up 2 bases and J gave up 6 bases; unmatched junction bases: 9. The CDR3 sequence: CASSEFSGRAEGEQYF. CDR3 DNA sequence: TGTGCCAGCAGTGAATTTAGCGGGAGGGCCGAAGGCGAGCAGTACTTC.

CDR3 in amino acids: CASSFLESLSSRGEQYF. In nucleotides, the CDR3 is TGTGCCAGCAGCTTTCTAGAGAGTCTCAGTTCCCGCGGCGAGCAGTACTTC. This chain joins TRBV7-6 and TRBJ2-7; D uncertain. Germline lookup yields CDR1 SGHVS and CDR2 FNYEAQ. The CDR3 is 17 amino acids. V lost 3 bases and J lost 6, with 24 bases in between.

The rearrangement uses TRBV29-1 and TRBJ2-5, with D possibly TRBD1 on 5 matching bases. Germline V CDR1 and CDR2: SQVTM, ANQGSEA. The CDR3 covers 13 residues. The V end lost 1 base, the J end lost 2 bases, and 8 bases lay between the germline ends. CDR3 in DNA: TGCAGCGTTGAAGGGACACAGCAAGAGACCCAGTACTTC. Translating it yields CSVEGTQQETQYF.

The gene calls are TRBV28 and TRBJ1-1, with 7 bases identical to TRBD1. The CDR3 length is 16 residues. J was trimmed by 4 bases and V by 6 bases; bases with no gene match: 14. Looked up from germline, CDR1 is MDHEN and CDR2 is SYDVKM. The CDR3 DNA is TGTGCCAGCAGCCTACCTGGACAGGCTGGGGGCACTGAAGCTTTCTTT. Encoded protein: CASSLPGQAGGTEAFF.

The chain joins TRBV15 to TRBJ2-2; D gene ambiguous. The V gene's germline CDR1 is LNHNV and CDR2 YYDKDF (reference sequence). The CDR3 runs 14 residues. V was clipped by 0 bases and J by 8 bases, with 10 bases between them. The CDR3 DNA reads TGTGCCACCAGCAGAGATGCAGAGGCTGGGGAGCTGTTTTTT. Protein product: CATSRDAEAGELFF.

The V call is TRBV28, the J call TRBJ1-1; D is unclear. This CDR3 region has 11 residues. V lost 8 bases to trimming and J lost 0 bases, with 4 bases between them. Germline assignment: CDR1 MDHEN and CDR2 SYDVKM. The DNA for the CDR3 is TGTGCCAGCGTAATGAACACTGAAGCTTTCTTT. It encodes CASVMNTEAFF.

This sequence joins TRBV7-9 and TRBJ1-4; D not certain. CDR3 length: 14 amino acids. Germline V gene lookup returns CDR1 SEHNR and CDR2 FQNEAQ (reference sequence). Trimming stripped 7 bases from V and 2 bases from J, with 11 bases between. CDR3 protein: CASTNGATNEKLFF. CDR3 in DNA: TGTGCCAGCACCAACGGTGCGACTAATGAAAAACTGTTTTTT.

In this sample, this clone turned up once. The chain recombines TRBV6-5 with TRBJ2-1; D uncertain. Germline V gives CDR1 MNHEY, CDR2 SVGAGI. Trimming stripped 7 bases from V and 7 bases from J, with 20 bases between. The CDR3 runs to 15 residues. The CDR3 DNA sequence: TGTGCCAGCACCCCACTCGTGGCAGGTCTGAATGAGCAGTTCTTC. This gives the protein CASTPLVAGLNEQFF.

This sequence joins TRBV4-2 and TRBJ1-1, with 11 nucleotides matching TRBD1. Germline CDR1 is LGHNA and CDR2 is YNFKEQ. CDR3 size: 17 residues. The V segment lost 5 bases and the J segment 1 base; nucleotides outside the gene matches: 9. The CDR3 sequence is CASSARDRGSRNTEAFF. The CDR3 region has the DNA TGTGCCAGCAGCGCCCGGGACAGGGGGAGTCGGAACACTGAAGCTTTCTTT.

The chain uses TRBV2 and TRBJ2-2; the D is unclear. With 6 bases removed from V and 3 bases from J, the gap between germline ends came to 11 bases. The V gene's germline CDR1 is SNHLY and CDR2 FYNNEI. This CDR3 has 14 amino acids. This CDR3 reads CASSESVYTGELFF. The CDR3 bases are TGTGCCAGCAGCGAGTCCGTATACACCGGGGAGCTGTTTTTT.

Notes on this clone: The same CDR3 is also encoded by other DNA sequences in this sample. This chain joins TRBV18 and TRBJ2-3, with 9 bases fitting TRBD1. After removal of 6 bases from V and 5 bases from J, the junction contained 6 bases not matched to a gene. There are 14 residues in the CDR3. From germline, CDR1 is KGHSH and CDR2 LQKENI. Here the CDR3 DNA reads TGTGCCAGCTCGCCCGGGACAGGGAGAGATACGCAGTATTTT. It yields the protein CASSPGTGRDTQYF.

The genes are TRBV6-5 and TRBJ2-1; 8 bases are shared with TRBD2. V trimming: 4 bases; J trimming: 2 bases; junction bases outside the gene matches: 1. The CDR3 contains 14 residues. Germline lookup yields CDR1 MNHEY and CDR2 SVGAGI. CDR3 in DNA: TGTGCCAGCAGTTCGGGACTAGCCTACAATGAGCAGTTCTTC. It encodes CASSSGLAYNEQFF.

This chain uses TRBV5-1 with TRBJ2-7; D is unresolved. The germline V and J ends were trimmed by 0 bases and 4 bases, with 5 bases remaining between them. CDR3 size: 12 residues. Germline loops: CDR1 SGHRS, CDR2 YFSETQ. The CDR3 DNA is TGCGCCAGCAGCTTGGGCGCTTACGAGCAGTACTTC. This codes for CASSLGAYEQYF.

V usage is TRBV14 and J usage is TRBJ2-1; D not resolved. Germline lookup yields CDR1 SGHDN and CDR2 FVKESK. The germline V and J ends were trimmed by 3 bases and 3 bases, with 15 bases remaining between them. There are 16 residues in the CDR3. The CDR3 sequence: CASSHTASSFYNEQFF. In DNA, the CDR3 is TGTGCCAGCAGCCATACAGCAAGTTCGTTCTACAATGAGCAGTTCTTC.

This clone was recorded once. The rearrangement uses TRBV29-1 and TRBJ1-2; D remains unclear. The germline V gene encodes CDR1 SQVTM and CDR2 ANQGSEA. Trimming took off 6 bases at V and 8 bases at J, with 22 bases between the two ends. The CDR3 spans 14 residues. The CDR3 here is CSVWVRETTVGYTF. CDR3 bases: TGCAGCGTGTGGGTGCGGGAAACTACCGTCGGCTACACCTTC.

The chain joins TRBV7-2 to TRBJ2-5; 14 nucleotides line up with TRBD2. This CDR3 contains 17 residues. V was pared by 5 bases and J by 5 bases, with 10 bases of the junction left unmatched. Germline loops: CDR1 SGHTA, CDR2 FQGNSA. CDR3 sequence reads: CASSLTSGTSGGETQYF. The CDR3 DNA is TGTGCCAGCAGCCTCACCTCCGGGACTAGCGGGGGTGAGACCCAGTACTTC.

The rearrangement links TRBV30 to TRBJ1-2; D remains ambiguous. This CDR3 has 13 residues. Looked up from germline, CDR1 is GTSNPN and CDR2 is SVGIG (reference sequence). With 4 bases removed from V and 7 bases from J, the gap between germline ends came to 16 bases. DNA of the CDR3: TGTGCCTGGACGAGGGCTCCCCTTCGTGGCTACACCTTC. Residues: CAWTRAPLRGYTF.

The rearrangement links TRBV5-4 to TRBJ2-1; D might be TRBD2 (6 bases). V was pared by 3 bases and J by 7 bases, with 14 bases between. CDR1 and CDR2 from the germline V gene are SGHNT and YYREEE (reference sequence). CDR3 length equals 14 residues. CDR3 sequence: CASSSGTGSNEQFF. CDR3 in DNA: TGTGCCAGCAGCTCCGGGACTGGATCGAATGAGCAGTTCTTC.

V is TRBV7-2 and J is TRBJ2-1; D is possibly TRBD2 (5 bases). Germline-derived CDR1 and CDR2 are SGHTA and FQGNSA. V was pared by 1 base and J by 7 bases, with 14 bases between. CDR3 length: 15 amino acids. Here the CDR3 DNA reads TGTGCCAGCAGCTTAGACATCCCTCCGGGGAATGAGCAGTTCTTC. This codes for CASSLDIPPGNEQFF.

The chain uses TRBV5-1 and TRBJ2-2, with D perhaps matching TRBD2 (5 bases). V lost 7 bases to trimming and J lost 5 bases, with 18 bases between them. Germline V gene sequence: CDR1 SGHRS, CDR2 YFSETQ. The CDR3 is made up of 15 amino acids. The CDR3 spells CASGSGRPGTGELFF. In nucleotides, the CDR3 is TGCGCCAGCGGGAGTGGACGCCCGGGTACCGGGGAGCTGTTTTTT. Full variable domain (rest looked up from reference TRBV5-1 and TRBJ2-2): KAGVTQTPRYLIKTRGQQVTLSCSPISGHRSVSWYQQTPGQGLQFLFEYFSETQRNKGNFPGRFSGRQFSNSRSEMNVSTLELGDSALYLCASGSGRPGTGELFFGEGSRLTVL.

The V and J genes are TRBV7-8 and TRBJ2-5; possible D gene TRBD1, 5 bases. The germline CDR1 and CDR2 sequences are SGHVS and FQNEAQ. The CDR3 length is 14 residues. The V gene lost 3 bases and the J gene lost 4 bases, with 12 bases spanning the gap. Written as DNA, the CDR3 is TGTGCCAGCAGCTTGGGGCTGTCTCGAGAGACCCAGTACTTC. This translates into CASSLGLSRETQYF.

The chain has TRBV9 and TRBJ1-2; 9 nucleotides align to TRBD1. This CDR3 has 14 amino acids. With 5 bases clipped from V and 8 bases from J, the junction kept 10 bases outside the gene matches. Germline loops: CDR1 SGDLS, CDR2 YYNGEE. The CDR3 reads CASSVTGGARGYTF. CDR3 coding DNA: TGTGCCAGCAGTGTTACAGGGGGCGCCCGCGGCTACACCTTC. The variable domain in full, with the rest retrieved from reference TRBV9 and TRBJ1-2, is DSGVTQTPKHLITATGQRVTLRCSPRSGDLSVYWYQQSLDQGLQFLIQYYNGEERAKGNILERFSAQQFPDLHSELNLSSLELGDSALYFCASSVTGGARGYTFGSGTRLTVV.

V is TRBV29-1 and J is TRBJ1-1; D gene unclear. The V gene's germline CDR1 is SQVTM and CDR2 ANQGSEA. Trimming removed 1 base at V and 10 bases at J, with 10 bases between. This CDR3 comprises 11 residues. For the CDR3, the DNA is TGCAGCGTTGAAGTAAGGTGGAGAGCTTTCTTT. This codes for CSVEVRWRAFF.

The genes are TRBV5-6 and TRBJ2-1, with 11 bases lining up with TRBD2. The CDR3 covers 16 residues. V lost 6 bases to trimming and J lost 8 bases; unmatched junction nucleotides: 13. Germline assignment: CDR1 SGHDT and CDR2 YYEEEE. This CDR3 reads CASTPLLAGGTDEQFF. For the CDR3, the DNA is TGTGCCAGCACCCCCCTCCTAGCGGGGGGCACCGATGAGCAGTTCTTC.

The chain is built from TRBV10-3 and TRBJ2-3; D may be TRBD2 (6 bases). V was shortened by 6 bases and J by 5 bases, with 6 bases between the two germline ends. The CDR3 sequence is 11 residues long. Germline V gene data show CDR1 as ENHRY and CDR2 as SYGVKD. CDR3: CAIRREDTQYF. In DNA form, the CDR3 reads TGTGCCATCAGGCGGGAAGATACGCAGTATTTT.